The 21 T cell receptor beta chains presented below share a single source sample, sequenced in a study of blood T cell repertoires in COVID-19 (dated by TCRdb to 2019 to 2021). Library method: the immunoSEQ multiplex PCR assay. Drawn from immuneACCESS, this table holds only the in-frame rearrangements with V and J called that TCRdb kept. Clones are partly lost; checked studies trace under half to an unresolved V gene and leave the rest unexplained. The sample includes approximately 220,000 clones, with around 89% observed a single time. The ten largest clones add up to around 3.2% of the sample. The sample was PBMCs or T cells enriched from blood (not recorded which). The receptors stem from a woman between 18 and 29 years old in a cohort exposed to, infected with or recovered from COVID-19 (not recorded which).

The gene calls are TRBV30 and TRBJ1-1, with 7 bases identical to TRBD1. Germline CDR1 GTSNPN, CDR2 SVGIG (reference sequence). The V and J ends lost 4 bases and 1 base, in that order; junction bases with no gene match: 6. The CDR3 totals 14 residues. CDR3: CAWTTGEGNTEAFF. DNA of the CDR3: TGTGCCTGGACCACAGGGGAAGGGAACACTGAAGCTTTCTTT.

The rearrangement uses TRBV7-9 and TRBJ1-1; D not certain. Germline V CDR1 and CDR2: SEHNR, FQNEAQ (reference sequence). V lost 3 bases and J lost 0, with 2 bases in between. The CDR3 loop spans 12 amino acids. Written as DNA, the CDR3 is TGTGCCAGCAGCTTCGTGAACACTGAAGCTTTCTTT. Translation: CASSFVNTEAFF.

The V call is TRBV28, the J call TRBJ1-3; 7 positions agree with TRBD1. Germline V gene lookup returns CDR1 MDHEN and CDR2 SYDVKM. This CDR3 comprises 14 residues. The V and J ends lost 3 bases and 2 bases, in that order; junction bases with no gene match: 1. The CDR3 DNA reads TGTGCCAGCAGTTTTGGGACAGCTGGAAACACCATATATTTT. Protein sequence: CASSFGTAGNTIYF.

The chain has TRBV7-3 and TRBJ2-5, with 7 nucleotides matching TRBD2. In germline, CDR1 is SGHTA, CDR2 FQGTGA. Losses at the gene ends were 6 bases for V and 4 bases for J; bases not matched to a gene: 11. CDR3 length: 15 amino acids. DNA of the CDR3: TGTGCCAGCAGTCCCGGGGGTATAGCGGGAGAGACCCAGTACTTC. Translation gives CASSPGGIAGETQYF.

This clone appeared a few times. CDR3 DNA: TGTGCCAGCAGCTTCCAGGGAAGCACAGATACGCAGTATTTT. Amino acids: CASSFQGSTDTQYF. V is TRBV5-4 and J is TRBJ2-3, with D perhaps TRBD1 (5 bases). Trimming pared 2 bases from V and 0 bases from J, leaving 7 bases between. Germline values: CDR1 SGHNT, CDR2 YYREEE (reference sequence). The CDR3 extends over 14 amino acids.

The rearrangement links TRBV7-3 to TRBJ2-2; the match to TRBD1 covers 9 bases. Per germline, CDR1 SGHTA and CDR2 FQGTGA. The trim removed 2 bases at V and 5 bases at J, leaving 3 bases unmatched. This CDR3 comprises 15 residues. CDR3 residues: CASSLGGTGTGELFF. DNA for the CDR3: TGTGCCAGCAGCTTAGGCGGGACAGGGACCGGGGAGCTGTTTTTT. The full variable domain, with the rest looked up from reference TRBV7-3 and TRBJ2-2, is GAGVSQTPSNKVTEKGKYVELRCDPISGHTALYWYRQSLGQGPEFLIYFQGTGAADDSGLPNDRFFAVRPEGSVSTLKIQRTERGDSAVYLCASSLGGTGTGELFFGEGSRLTVL.

This clone was detected once. The J gene is TRBJ2-7, the V gene TRBV2, with TRBD2 as a possible D gene (5 bases). Germline CDR1 SNHLY, CDR2 FYNNEI. The length of the CDR3 is 13 residues. Trimming took off 1 base at V and 6 bases at J, with 10 bases between the two ends. The chain's CDR3 is CASSEGLGSEQYF. The DNA for the CDR3 is TGTGCCAGCAGTGAAGGCCTGGGGAGCGAGCAGTACTTC.

The chain carries TRBV7-9 and TRBJ1-4; D gene ambiguous. The CDR3 is 13 amino acids. V was trimmed by 1 base and J by 7 bases, leaving 7 bases between them. From germline, CDR1 is SEHNR and CDR2 FQNEAQ (reference sequence). CDR3 protein: CASSLGAVEKLFF. For the CDR3, the DNA is TGTGCCAGCAGCTTAGGGGCCGTTGAAAAACTGTTTTTT.

The chain joins TRBV9 to TRBJ1-1; TRBD1 agrees at 7 bases. After removal of 3 bases from V and 0 bases from J, the junction contained 5 bases not matched to a gene. The CDR3 totals 15 residues. In germline, CDR1 is SGDLS, CDR2 YYNGEE. In nucleotides, the CDR3 is TGTGCCAGCAGCGCGCGGGACAGTATGAACACTGAAGCTTTCTTT. Amino acids: CASSARDSMNTEAFF. Variable domain in full (rest from reference TRBV9 and TRBJ1-1): DSGVTQTPKHLITATGQRVTLRCSPRSGDLSVYWYQQSLDQGLQFLIQYYNGEERAKGNILERFSAQQFPDLHSELNLSSLELGDSALYFCASSARDSMNTEAFFGQGTRLTVV.

The J gene is TRBJ1-6, the V gene TRBV10-3, with D hard to call. V lost 0 bases, J lost 8 bases, and 5 bases lay in between. Germline V gives CDR1 ENHRY, CDR2 SYGVKD. CDR3 length: 13 amino acids. CDR3 sequence reads: CAISESRDSPLHF. DNA of the CDR3: TGTGCCATCAGTGAGTCGAGGGATTCACCCCTCCACTTT.

This clone came up once. The J gene is TRBJ2-3, the V gene TRBV6-2 or TRBV6-3, with unresolved D. The CDR3 has 15 amino acids. Deletions cut 2 bases from V and 2 bases from J, with 11 bases between. In germline, CDR1 is MNHEY, CDR2 SVGEGT. The DNA of the CDR3 is TGTGCCAGCAGTTACGATAGGAGCAACACAGATACGCAGTATTTT. This codes for CASSYDRSNTDTQYF.

The chain recombines TRBV11-3 with TRBJ2-3; 10 positions match TRBD2. Per the germline V gene, CDR1 is SGHNT and CDR2 is YENEEA. This CDR3 has 17 amino acids. With V trimmed by 4 bases and J by 4 bases, 11 bases remained unmatched. The CDR3 nucleotides read TGTGCCAGCAGCTCAGGGGCTAGCGGGAGCCTTCCAGATACGCAGTATTTT. This codes for CASSSGASGSLPDTQYF. Drawing the rest from reference TRBV11-3 and TRBJ2-3, the complete variable domain is EAGVVQSPRYKIIEKKQPVAFWCNPISGHNTLYWYLQNLGQGPELLIRYENEEAVDDSQLPKDRFSAERLKGVDSTLKIQPAELGDSAVYLCASSSGASGSLPDTQYFGPGTRLTVL.

This chain connects TRBV21-1 to TRBJ2-7; the table's D call of TRBD1 was not tested on the DNA. TRBV21-1 is a listed pseudogene. The CDR3 covers 16 residues. This CDR3 reads CASSKALGARSHEQYF. The CDR3 nucleotides read TGTGCCAGCAGCAAAGCGCTTGGGGCTAGGTCTCACGAGCAGTACTTC.

The chain uses TRBV5-1 and TRBJ2-1, with 11 bases matching TRBD1. Germline V gene sequence: CDR1 SGHRS, CDR2 YFSETQ. CDR3 length equals 14 residues. The ends lost 6 bases at V and 10 bases at J; junction bases unmatched: 9. CDR3 in amino acids: CASKGGQGDVEQFF. The CDR3 DNA reads TGCGCCAGCAAAGGGGGACAGGGGGACGTGGAGCAGTTCTTC.

The genes are TRBV6-5 and TRBJ2-6, with D possibly matching TRBD1 (6 bases). V was pared by 0 bases and J by 4 bases, with 10 bases between. CDR1 and CDR2 (germline): MNHEY, SVGAGI. The CDR3 is 16 amino acids. The CDR3 DNA reads TGTGCCAGCAGTTACTCCGGACAGTGGGGGGCCAACGTCCTGACTTTC. It translates to CASSYSGQWGANVLTF.

This clone was recorded many times. This chain connects TRBV3-1 (or the pseudogene TRBV3-2) to TRBJ1-6; D remains unclear. CDR3 length: 13 residues. Trimming cost V 3 bases and J 8 bases, with 8 bases left between them. CDR1 and CDR2 (germline): LGHDT, YNNKEL (reference sequence). The chain's CDR3 is CASSHPGDSPLHF. In DNA form, the CDR3 reads TGTGCCAGCAGCCATCCCGGGGATTCACCCCTCCACTTT.

This chain joins TRBV5-1 and TRBJ1-6; D may be TRBD1 (5 bases). V was trimmed by 0 bases and J by 14 bases, leaving 15 bases between them. Germline V gene data show CDR1 as SGHRS and CDR2 as YFSETQ. The CDR3 runs 14 residues. The CDR3, as DNA: TGCGCCAGCAGCTTGGGGGGGGTCCCTGAGTCCCTCCACTTT. Translating it yields CASSLGGVPESLHF.

The J gene is TRBJ2-7, the V gene TRBV9; D is undetermined. From germline, CDR1 is SGDLS and CDR2 YYNGEE. The CDR3 is 13 amino acids. V was shortened by 3 bases and J by 0 bases, with 7 bases between the two germline ends. The CDR3 sequence is CASSAGSSYEQYF. As DNA, the CDR3 is TGTGCCAGCAGCGCGGGTTCCTCCTACGAGCAGTACTTC.

The V gene is TRBV7-2, the J gene TRBJ2-1; TRBD1 agrees at 9 bases. Germline CDR1 and CDR2: SGHTA and FQGNSA. With V trimmed by 3 bases and J by 1 base, 1 base remained unmatched. CDR3 length equals 15 residues. CDR3 protein: CASSLGQGSYNEQFF. The DNA for the CDR3 is TGTGCCAGCAGCTTGGGACAGGGTTCCTACAATGAGCAGTTCTTC.

The chain is built from TRBV18 and TRBJ1-1, with a weak D call TRBD1 (6 bases). Germline CDR1 reads KGHSH; CDR2 reads LQKENI. V was pared by 6 bases and J by 3 bases, with 20 bases between. The CDR3 length is 16 residues. The CDR3 bases are TGTGCCAGCTCGCAGACAGGCCCTGGGGAAGACACTGAAGCTTTCTTT. As protein: CASSQTGPGEDTEAFF.

The chain carries TRBV2 and TRBJ2-3; the match to TRBD2 covers 9 bases. Trimming removed 3 bases from V and 3 bases from J; junction bases left unmatched: 4. Germline V CDR1 and CDR2: SNHLY, FYNNEI. CDR3 length equals 15 residues. The CDR3 loop is CASSDALAGTDTQYF. In DNA form, the CDR3 reads TGTGCCAGCAGTGACGCGCTAGCGGGGACAGATACGCAGTATTTT.